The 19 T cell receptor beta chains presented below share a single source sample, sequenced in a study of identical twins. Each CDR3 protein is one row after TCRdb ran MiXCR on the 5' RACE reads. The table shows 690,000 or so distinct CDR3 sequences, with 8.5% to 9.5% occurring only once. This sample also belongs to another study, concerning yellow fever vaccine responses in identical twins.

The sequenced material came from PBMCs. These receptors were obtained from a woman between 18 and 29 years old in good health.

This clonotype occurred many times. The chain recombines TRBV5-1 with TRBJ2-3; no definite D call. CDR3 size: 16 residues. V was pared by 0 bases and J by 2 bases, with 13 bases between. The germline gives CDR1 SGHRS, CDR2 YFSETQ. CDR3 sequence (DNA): TGCGCCAGCAGCTTGGGAACAGTTATTTCCACAGATACGCAGTATTTT. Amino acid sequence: CASSLGTVISTDTQYF.

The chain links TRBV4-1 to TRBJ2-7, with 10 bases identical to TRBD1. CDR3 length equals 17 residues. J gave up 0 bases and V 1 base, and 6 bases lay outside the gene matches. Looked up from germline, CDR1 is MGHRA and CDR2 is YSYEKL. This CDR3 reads CASSQVWGQGTSYEQYF. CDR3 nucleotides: TGCGCCAGCAGCCAAGTATGGGGACAGGGGACCTCCTACGAGCAGTACTTC.

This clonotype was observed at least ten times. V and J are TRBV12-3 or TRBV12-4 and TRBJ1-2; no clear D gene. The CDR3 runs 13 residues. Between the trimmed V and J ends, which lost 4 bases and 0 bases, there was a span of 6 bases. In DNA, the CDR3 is TGTGCCAGCAGTTCCCGTGCTAACTATGGCTACACCTTC. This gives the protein CASSSRANYGYTF.

The CDR3: CASSFRTGIDTQYF. The CDR3 region has the DNA TGTGCCAGCAGCTTTCGGACGGGAATAGATACGCAGTATTTT. This chain links TRBV5-6 with TRBJ2-3; possible D gene TRBD2, 5 bases. This CDR3 contains 14 residues. CDR1 and CDR2 (germline): SGHDT, YYEEEE. Trimming shortened V by 2 bases and J by 5 bases, and 12 bases separated the two germline ends.

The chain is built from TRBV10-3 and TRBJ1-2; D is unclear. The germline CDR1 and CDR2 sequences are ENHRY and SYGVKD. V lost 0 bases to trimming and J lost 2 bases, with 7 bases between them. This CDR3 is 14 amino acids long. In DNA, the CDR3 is TGTGCCATCAGTGAGTCGAGGCAGAACTATGGCTACACCTTC. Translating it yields CAISESRQNYGYTF.

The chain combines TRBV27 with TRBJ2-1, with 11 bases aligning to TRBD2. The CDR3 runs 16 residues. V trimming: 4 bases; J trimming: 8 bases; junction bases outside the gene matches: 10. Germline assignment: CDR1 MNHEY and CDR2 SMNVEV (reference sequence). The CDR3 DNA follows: TGTGCCAGCAGTTCCCGGACTAGCGGGCCCTTTGATGAGCAGTTCTTC. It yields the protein CASSSRTSGPFDEQFF.

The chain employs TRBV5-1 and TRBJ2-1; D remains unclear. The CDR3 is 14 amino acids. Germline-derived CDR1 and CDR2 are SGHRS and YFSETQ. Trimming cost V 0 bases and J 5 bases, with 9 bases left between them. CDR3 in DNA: TGCGCCAGCAGCTTGGAGGTCCAGGACAATGAGCAGTTCTTC. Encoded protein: CASSLEVQDNEQFF. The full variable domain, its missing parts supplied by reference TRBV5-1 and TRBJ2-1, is KAGVTQTPRYLIKTRGQQVTLSCSPISGHRSVSWYQQTPGQGLQFLFEYFSETQRNKGNFPGRFSGRQFSNSRSEMNVSTLELGDSALYLCASSLEVQDNEQFFGPGTRLTVL.

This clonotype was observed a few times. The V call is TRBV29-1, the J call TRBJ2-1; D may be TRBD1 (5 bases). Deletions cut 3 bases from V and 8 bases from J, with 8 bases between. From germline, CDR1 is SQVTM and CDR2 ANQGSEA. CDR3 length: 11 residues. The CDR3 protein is CSVDLGDEQFF. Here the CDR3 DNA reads TGCAGCGTTGACCTAGGGGATGAGCAGTTCTTC.

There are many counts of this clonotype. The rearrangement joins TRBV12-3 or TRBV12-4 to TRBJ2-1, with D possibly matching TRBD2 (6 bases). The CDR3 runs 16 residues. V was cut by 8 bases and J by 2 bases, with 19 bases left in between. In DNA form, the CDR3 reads TGTGCCAGCGGTCTCAATCTCGCGGGGCCCTACAATGAGCAGTTCTTC. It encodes CASGLNLAGPYNEQFF.

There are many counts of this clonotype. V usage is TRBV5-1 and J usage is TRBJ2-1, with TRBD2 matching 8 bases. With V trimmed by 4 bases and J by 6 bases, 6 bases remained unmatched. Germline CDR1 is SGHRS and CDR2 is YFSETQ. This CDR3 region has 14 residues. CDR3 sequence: CASSLGGAVNEQFF. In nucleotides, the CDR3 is TGCGCCAGCAGCCTCGGGGGGGCGGTCAATGAGCAGTTCTTC.

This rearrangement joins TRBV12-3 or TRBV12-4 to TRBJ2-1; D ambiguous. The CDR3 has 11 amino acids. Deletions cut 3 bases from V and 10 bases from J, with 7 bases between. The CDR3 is CASSLISEQFF. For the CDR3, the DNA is TGTGCCAGCAGTTTGATCAGCGAGCAGTTCTTC.

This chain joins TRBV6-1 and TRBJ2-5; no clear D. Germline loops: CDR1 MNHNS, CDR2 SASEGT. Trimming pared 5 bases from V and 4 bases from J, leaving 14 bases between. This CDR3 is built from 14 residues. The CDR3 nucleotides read TGTGCCAGCAGTACGAAACCTCAAGGAGAGACCCAGTACTTC. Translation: CASSTKPQGETQYF.

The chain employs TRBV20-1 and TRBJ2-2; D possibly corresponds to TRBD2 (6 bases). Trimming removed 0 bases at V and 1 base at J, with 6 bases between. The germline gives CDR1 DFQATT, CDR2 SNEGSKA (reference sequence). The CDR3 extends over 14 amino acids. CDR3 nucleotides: TGCAGTGCTAGAGAGGGAGGGAACACCGGGGAGCTGTTTTTT. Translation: CSAREGGNTGELFF.

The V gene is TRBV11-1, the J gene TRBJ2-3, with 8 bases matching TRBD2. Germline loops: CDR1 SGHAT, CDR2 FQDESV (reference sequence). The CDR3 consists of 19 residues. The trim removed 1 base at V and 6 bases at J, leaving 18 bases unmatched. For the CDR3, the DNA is TGTGCCAGCAGCTTAGAACCAACCCGGGCGGGAGCGGGGGATGATACGCAGTATTTT. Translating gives CASSLEPTRAGAGDDTQYF.

The CDR3 DNA follows: TGCGCCAGCAGCCCGGGGGTAGCGGGATCCCACGAGCAGTACTTC. Encoded protein: CASSPGVAGSHEQYF. This chain connects TRBV5-1 to TRBJ2-7; 8 positions agree with TRBD2. CDR3 length equals 15 residues. The V gene's germline CDR1 is SGHRS and CDR2 YFSETQ. V was pared by 4 bases and J by 5 bases, with 11 bases of the junction left unmatched.

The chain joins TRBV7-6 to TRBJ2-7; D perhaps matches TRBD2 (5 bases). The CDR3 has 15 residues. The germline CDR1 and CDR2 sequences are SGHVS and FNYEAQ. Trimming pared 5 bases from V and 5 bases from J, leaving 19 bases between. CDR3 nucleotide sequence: TGTGCCAGCAGCCCCCTGGTCGGGGTCGTCGACGAGCAGTACTTC. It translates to CASSPLVGVVDEQYF.

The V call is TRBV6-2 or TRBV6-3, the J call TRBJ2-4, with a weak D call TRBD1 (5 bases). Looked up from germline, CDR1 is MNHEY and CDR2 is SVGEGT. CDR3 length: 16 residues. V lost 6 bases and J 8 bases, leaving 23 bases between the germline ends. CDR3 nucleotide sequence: TGTGCCAGCAGACCCGCGGAGACAGACCCTGGTGACATTCAGTACTTC. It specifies CASRPAETDPGDIQYF.

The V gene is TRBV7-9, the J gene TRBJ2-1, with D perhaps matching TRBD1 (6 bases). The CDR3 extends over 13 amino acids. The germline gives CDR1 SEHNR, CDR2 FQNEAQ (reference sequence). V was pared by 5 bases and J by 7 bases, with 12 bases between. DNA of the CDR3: TGTGCCAGCAGCCCAAAACAGGGAAATGAGCAGTTCTTC. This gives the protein CASSPKQGNEQFF.

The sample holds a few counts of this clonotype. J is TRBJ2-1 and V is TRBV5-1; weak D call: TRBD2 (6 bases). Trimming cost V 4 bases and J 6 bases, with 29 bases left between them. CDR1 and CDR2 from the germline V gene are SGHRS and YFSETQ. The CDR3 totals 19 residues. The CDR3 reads CASSPRDLMKNLDGNEQFF. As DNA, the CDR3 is TGCGCCAGCAGCCCACGGGACTTAATGAAAAATCTAGATGGCAATGAGCAGTTCTTC.